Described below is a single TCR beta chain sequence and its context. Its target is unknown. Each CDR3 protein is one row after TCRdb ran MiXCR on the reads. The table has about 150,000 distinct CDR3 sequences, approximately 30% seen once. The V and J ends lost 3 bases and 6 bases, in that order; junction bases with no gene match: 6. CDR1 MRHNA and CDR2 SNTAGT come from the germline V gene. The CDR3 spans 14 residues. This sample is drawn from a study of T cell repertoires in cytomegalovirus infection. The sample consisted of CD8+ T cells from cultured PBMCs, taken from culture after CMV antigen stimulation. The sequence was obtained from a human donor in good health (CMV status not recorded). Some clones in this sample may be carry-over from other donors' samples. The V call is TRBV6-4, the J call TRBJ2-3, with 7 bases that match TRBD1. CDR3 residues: CASSETGDRDTQYF. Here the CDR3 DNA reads TGTGCCAGCAGTGAAACAGGGGACCGGGATACGCAGTATTTT.